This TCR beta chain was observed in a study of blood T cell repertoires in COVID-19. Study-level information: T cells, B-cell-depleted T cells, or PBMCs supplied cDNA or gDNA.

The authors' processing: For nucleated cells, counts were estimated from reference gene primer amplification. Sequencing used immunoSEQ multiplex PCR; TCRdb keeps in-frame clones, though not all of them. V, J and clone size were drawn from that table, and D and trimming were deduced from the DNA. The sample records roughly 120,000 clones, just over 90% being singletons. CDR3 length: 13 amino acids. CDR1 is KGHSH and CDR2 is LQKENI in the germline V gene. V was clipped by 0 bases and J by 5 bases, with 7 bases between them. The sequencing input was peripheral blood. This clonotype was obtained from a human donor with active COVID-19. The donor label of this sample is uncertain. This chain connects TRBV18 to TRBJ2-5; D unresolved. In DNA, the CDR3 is TGTGCCAGCTCACCACCGGTACGGGAGACCCAGTACTTC. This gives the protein CASSPPVRETQYF.